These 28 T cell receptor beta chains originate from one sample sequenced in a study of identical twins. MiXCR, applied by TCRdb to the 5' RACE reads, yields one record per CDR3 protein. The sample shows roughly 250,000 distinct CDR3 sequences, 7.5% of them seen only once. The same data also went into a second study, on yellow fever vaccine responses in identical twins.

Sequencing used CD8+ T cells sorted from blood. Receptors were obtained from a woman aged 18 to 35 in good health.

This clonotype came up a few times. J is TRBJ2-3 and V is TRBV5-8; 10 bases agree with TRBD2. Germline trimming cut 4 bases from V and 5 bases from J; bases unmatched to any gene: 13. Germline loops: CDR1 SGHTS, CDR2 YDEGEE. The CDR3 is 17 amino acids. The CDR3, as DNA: TGTGCCAGCAGCAACCCGGGACTAGCGATTCATGGAGATACGCAGTATTTT. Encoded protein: CASSNPGLAIHGDTQYF.

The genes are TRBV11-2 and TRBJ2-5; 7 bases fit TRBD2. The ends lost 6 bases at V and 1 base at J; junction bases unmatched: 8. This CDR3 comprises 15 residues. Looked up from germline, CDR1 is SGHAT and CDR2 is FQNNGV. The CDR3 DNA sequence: TGTGCCAGCAGTGTCCCGCGGGGGACCCAAGAGACCCAGTACTTC. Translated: CASSVPRGTQETQYF.

CDR3: CASSSTHSNQPQHF. The CDR3 region has the DNA TGTGCCAGCAGTTCAACACATAGCAATCAGCCCCAGCATTTT. The rearrangement joins TRBV28 to TRBJ1-5; D gene ambiguous. The ends were cut back, 4 bases at V and 0 bases at J, with 7 bases in the middle. The V gene's germline CDR1 is MDHEN and CDR2 SYDVKM. This CDR3 comprises 14 residues. Drawing the rest from reference TRBV28 and TRBJ1-5, the complete variable domain is DVKVTQSSRYLVKRTGEKVFLECVQDMDHENMFWYRQDPGLGLRLIYFSYDVKMKEKGDIPEGYSVSREKKERFSLILESASTNQTSMYLCASSSTHSNQPQHFGDGTRLSIL.

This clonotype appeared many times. CDR3 bases: TGTGCCAGCCTACACTCTCGGGACAGTCAAGAGACCCAGTACTTC. This codes for CASLHSRDSQETQYF. The V gene is TRBV12-3 or TRBV12-4, the J gene TRBJ2-5; 7 bases are a match to TRBD1. CDR3 length: 15 residues. V trimming: 8 bases; J trimming: 2 bases; junction bases outside the gene matches: 11.

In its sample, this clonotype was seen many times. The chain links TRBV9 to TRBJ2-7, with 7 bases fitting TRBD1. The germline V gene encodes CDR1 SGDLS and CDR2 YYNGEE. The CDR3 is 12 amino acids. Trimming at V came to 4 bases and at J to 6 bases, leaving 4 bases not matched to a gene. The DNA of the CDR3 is TGTGCCAGCAGCCCGACAGGGTTCGAGCAGTACTTC. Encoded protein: CASSPTGFEQYF.

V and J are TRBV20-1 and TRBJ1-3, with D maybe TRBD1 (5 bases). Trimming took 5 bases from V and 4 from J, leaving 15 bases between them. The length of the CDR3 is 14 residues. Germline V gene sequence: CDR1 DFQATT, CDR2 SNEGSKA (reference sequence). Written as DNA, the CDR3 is TGCAGTGCTCTCAGGGTTGGAGGGGGAAACACCATATATTTT. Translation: CSALRVGGGNTIYF.

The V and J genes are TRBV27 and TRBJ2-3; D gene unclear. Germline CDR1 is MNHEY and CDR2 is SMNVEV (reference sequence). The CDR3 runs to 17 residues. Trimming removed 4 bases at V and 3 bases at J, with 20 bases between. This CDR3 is CASSSSPTPILTDTQYF. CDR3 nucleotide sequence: TGTGCCAGCAGTTCATCTCCGACTCCTATCCTAACAGATACGCAGTATTTT.

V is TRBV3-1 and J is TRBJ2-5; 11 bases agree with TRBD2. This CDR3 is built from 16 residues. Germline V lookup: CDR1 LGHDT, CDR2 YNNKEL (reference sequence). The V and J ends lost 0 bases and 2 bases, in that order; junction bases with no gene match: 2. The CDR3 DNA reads TGTGCCAGCAGCCAAGATTGGACTAGCGGGCAAGAGACCCAGTACTTC. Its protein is CASSQDWTSGQETQYF.

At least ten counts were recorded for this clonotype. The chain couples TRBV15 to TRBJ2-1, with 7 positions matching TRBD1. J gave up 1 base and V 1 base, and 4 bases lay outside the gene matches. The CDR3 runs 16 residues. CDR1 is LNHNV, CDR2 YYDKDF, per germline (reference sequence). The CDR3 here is CATSRGRQGSYNEQFF. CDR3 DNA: TGTGCCACCAGCAGAGGAAGACAGGGTTCCTACAATGAGCAGTTCTTC. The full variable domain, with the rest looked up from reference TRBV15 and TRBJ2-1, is DAMVIQNPRYQVTQFGKPVTLSCSQTLNHNVMYWYQQKSSQAPKLLFHYYDKDFNNEADTPDNFQSRRPNTSFCFLDIRSPGLGDTAMYLCATSRGRQGSYNEQFFGPGTRLTVL.

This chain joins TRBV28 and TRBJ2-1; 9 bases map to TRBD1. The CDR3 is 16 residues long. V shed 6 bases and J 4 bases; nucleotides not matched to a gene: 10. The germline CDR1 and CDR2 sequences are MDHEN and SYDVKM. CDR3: CASSSSRQGVYNEQFF. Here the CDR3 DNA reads TGTGCCAGCAGCTCCTCGAGACAGGGGGTTTACAATGAGCAGTTCTTC.

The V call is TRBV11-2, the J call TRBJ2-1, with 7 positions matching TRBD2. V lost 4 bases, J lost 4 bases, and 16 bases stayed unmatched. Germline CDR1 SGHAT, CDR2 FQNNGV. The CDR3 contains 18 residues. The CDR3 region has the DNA TGTGCCAGCAGCTCCCATATTGGGGCGGGAGTCGCTTACAATGAGCAGTTCTTC. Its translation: CASSSHIGAGVAYNEQFF.

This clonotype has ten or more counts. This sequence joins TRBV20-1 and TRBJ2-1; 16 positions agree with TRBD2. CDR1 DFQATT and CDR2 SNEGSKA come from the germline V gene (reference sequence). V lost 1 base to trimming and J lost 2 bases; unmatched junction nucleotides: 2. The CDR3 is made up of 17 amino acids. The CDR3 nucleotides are TGCAGTGCTAGAGGGGGACTAGCGGGGGGGCCCTACAATGAGCAGTTCTTC. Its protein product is CSARGGLAGGPYNEQFF.

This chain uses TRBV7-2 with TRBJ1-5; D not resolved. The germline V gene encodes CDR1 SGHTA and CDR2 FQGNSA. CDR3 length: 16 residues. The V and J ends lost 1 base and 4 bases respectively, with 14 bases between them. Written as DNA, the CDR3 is TGTGCCAGCAGCTTAGTACTCGGACTAATGAATCAGCCCCAGCATTTT. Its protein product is CASSLVLGLMNQPQHF.

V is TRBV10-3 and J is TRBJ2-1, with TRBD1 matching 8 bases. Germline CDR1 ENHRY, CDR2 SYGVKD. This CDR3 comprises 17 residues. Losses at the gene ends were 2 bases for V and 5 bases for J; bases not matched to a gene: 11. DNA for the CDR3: TGTGCCATCAGTGAGCCGGCGACAGGGGTTAACGACAATGAGCAGTTCTTC. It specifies CAISEPATGVNDNEQFF.

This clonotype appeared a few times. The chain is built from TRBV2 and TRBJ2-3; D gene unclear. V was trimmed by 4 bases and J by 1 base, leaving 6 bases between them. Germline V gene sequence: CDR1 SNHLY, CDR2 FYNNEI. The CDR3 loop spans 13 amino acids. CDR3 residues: CASSGVGTDTQYF. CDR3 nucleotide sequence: TGTGCCAGCAGTGGGGTTGGCACAGATACGCAGTATTTT.

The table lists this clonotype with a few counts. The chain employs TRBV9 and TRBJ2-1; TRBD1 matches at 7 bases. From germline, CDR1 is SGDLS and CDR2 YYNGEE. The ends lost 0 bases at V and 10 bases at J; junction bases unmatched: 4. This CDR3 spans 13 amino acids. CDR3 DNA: TGTGCCAGCAGCGTAGGACAGGGAATCGAGCAGTTCTTC. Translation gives CASSVGQGIEQFF.

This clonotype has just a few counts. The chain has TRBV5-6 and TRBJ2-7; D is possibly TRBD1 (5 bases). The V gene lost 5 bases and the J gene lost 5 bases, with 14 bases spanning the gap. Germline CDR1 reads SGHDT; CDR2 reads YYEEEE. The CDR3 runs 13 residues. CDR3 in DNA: TGTGCCAGCAGTCTTACAGGTGTTCACGAGCAGTACTTC. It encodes CASSLTGVHEQYF. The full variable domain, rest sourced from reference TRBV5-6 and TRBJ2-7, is DAGVTQSPTHLIKTRGQQVTLRCSPKSGHDTVSWYQQALGQGPQFIFQYYEEEERQRGNFPDRFSGHQFPNYSSELNVNALLLGDSALYLCASSLTGVHEQYFGPGTRLTVT.

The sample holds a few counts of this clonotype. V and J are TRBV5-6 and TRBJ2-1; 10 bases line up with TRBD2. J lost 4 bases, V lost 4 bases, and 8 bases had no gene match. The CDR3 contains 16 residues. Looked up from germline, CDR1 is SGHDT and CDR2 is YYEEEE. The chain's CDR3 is CASSSGSSGSYNEQFF. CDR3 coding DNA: TGTGCCAGCAGCAGCGGATCTAGCGGGAGTTACAATGAGCAGTTCTTC.

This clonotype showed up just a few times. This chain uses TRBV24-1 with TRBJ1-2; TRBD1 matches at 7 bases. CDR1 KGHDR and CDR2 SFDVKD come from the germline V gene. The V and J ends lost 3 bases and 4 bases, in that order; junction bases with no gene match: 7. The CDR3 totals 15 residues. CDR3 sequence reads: CATSDGMTGFYGYTF. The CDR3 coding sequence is TGTGCCACCAGTGATGGTATGACAGGGTTCTATGGCTACACCTTC.

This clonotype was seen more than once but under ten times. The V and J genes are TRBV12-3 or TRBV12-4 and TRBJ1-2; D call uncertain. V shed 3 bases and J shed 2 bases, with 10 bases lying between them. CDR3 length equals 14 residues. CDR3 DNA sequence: TGTGCCAGCAGTTTTAAGGGATTAAACTATGGCTACACCTTC. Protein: CASSFKGLNYGYTF.

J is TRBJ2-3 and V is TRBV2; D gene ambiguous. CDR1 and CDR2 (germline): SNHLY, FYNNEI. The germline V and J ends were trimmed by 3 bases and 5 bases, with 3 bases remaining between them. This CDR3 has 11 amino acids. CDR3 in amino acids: CASSDQDTQYF. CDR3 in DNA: TGTGCCAGCAGTGACCAAGATACGCAGTATTTT.

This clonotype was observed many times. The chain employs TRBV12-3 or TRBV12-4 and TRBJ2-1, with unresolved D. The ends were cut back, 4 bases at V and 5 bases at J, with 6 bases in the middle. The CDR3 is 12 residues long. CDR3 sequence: CASSSLNNEQFF. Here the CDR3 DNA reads TGTGCCAGCAGTTCCTTAAACAATGAGCAGTTCTTC.

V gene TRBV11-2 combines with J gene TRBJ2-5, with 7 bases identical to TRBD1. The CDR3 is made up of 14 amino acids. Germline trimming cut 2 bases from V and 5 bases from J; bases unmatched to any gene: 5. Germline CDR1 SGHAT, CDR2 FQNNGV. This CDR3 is CASSLPGGGETQYF. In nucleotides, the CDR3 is TGTGCCAGCAGCTTACCAGGGGGTGGTGAGACCCAGTACTTC.

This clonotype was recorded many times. The CDR3 region is CASSRSGLAADTQYF. As DNA, the CDR3 is TGTGCCAGCAGTCGCTCGGGACTAGCAGCAGATACGCAGTATTTT. The gene calls are TRBV12-3 or TRBV12-4 and TRBJ2-3; 9 bases line up with TRBD2. The CDR3 consists of 15 residues. After removal of 5 bases from V and 4 bases from J, the junction contained 7 bases not matched to a gene.

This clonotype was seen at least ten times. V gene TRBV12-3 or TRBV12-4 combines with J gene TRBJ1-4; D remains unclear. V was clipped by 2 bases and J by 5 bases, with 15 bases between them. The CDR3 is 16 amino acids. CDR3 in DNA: TGTGCCAGCAGTTTAATGCGGGTAACCCAAAATGAAAAACTGTTTTTT. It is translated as CASSLMRVTQNEKLFF.

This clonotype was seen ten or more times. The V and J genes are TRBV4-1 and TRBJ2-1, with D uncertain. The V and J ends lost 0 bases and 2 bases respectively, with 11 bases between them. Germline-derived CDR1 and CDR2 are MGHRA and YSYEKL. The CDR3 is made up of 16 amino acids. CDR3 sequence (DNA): TGCGCCAGCAGCCAAGATATGGCAGGTCCCTACAATGAGCAGTTCTTC. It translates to CASSQDMAGPYNEQFF.

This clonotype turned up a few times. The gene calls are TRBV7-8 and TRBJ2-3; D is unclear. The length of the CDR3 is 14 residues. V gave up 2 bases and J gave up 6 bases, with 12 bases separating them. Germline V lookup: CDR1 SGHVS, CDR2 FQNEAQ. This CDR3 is CASSLTHVGDTQYF. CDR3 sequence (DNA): TGTGCCAGCAGCTTAACCCACGTGGGGGATACGCAGTATTTT.

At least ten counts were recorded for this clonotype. This CDR3 is CASSQDALEVTEAFF. The DNA of the CDR3 is TGCGCCAGCAGCCAAGACGCACTGGAGGTCACTGAAGCTTTCTTT. The rearrangement links TRBV4-1 to TRBJ1-1; D is undetermined. The germline CDR1 and CDR2 sequences are MGHRA and YSYEKL. This CDR3 contains 15 residues. V gave up 0 bases and J gave up 4 bases, with 12 bases separating them.